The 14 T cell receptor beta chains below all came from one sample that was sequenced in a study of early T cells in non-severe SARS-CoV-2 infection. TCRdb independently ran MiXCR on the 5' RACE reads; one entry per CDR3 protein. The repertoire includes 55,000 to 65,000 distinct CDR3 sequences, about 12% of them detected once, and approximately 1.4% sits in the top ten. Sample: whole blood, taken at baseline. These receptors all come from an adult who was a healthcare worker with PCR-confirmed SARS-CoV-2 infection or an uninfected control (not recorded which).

The CDR3 DNA reads TGTGCCAGCTCACCATTGGGACCTCCGAGGAGCTCCTACGAGCAGTACTTC. As protein: CASSPLGPPRSSYEQYF. The chain links TRBV18 to TRBJ2-7; possibly TRBD1 or TRBD2 for D (5 bases each). CDR1 is KGHSH, CDR2 LQKENI, per germline. Trimming pared 2 bases from V and 0 bases from J, leaving 17 bases between. The CDR3 spans 17 residues.

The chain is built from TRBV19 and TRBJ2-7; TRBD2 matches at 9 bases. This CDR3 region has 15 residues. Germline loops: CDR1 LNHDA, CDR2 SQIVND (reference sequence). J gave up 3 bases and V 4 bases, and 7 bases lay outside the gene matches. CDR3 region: CASSRTASGNYEQYF. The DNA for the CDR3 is TGTGCCAGTAGTAGGACTGCTAGCGGGAACTACGAGCAGTACTTC.

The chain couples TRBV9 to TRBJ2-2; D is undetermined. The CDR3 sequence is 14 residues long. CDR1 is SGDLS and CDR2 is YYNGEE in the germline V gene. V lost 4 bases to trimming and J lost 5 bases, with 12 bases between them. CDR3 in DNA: TGTGCCAGCAGCCCCCGCGGTCGGACCGGGGAGCTGTTTTTT. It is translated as CASSPRGRTGELFF.

CDR3 sequence: CASSLFSGSEQYF. The CDR3 DNA reads TGTGCCAGCAGTTTATTTTCAGGGAGCGAGCAGTACTTC. The genes are TRBV27 and TRBJ2-7; D tentatively fits TRBD1 or TRBD2 (5 bases each). Germline V gives CDR1 MNHEY, CDR2 SMNVEV (reference sequence). The V end lost 1 base, the J end lost 6 bases, and 10 bases lay between the germline ends. The CDR3 consists of 13 residues.

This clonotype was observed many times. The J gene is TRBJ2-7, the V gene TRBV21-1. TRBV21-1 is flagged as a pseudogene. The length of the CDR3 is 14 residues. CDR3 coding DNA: TGTGCCAGCAGCAAACGAACTAAAACCTACGAGCAGTACTTC. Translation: CASSKRTKTYEQYF.

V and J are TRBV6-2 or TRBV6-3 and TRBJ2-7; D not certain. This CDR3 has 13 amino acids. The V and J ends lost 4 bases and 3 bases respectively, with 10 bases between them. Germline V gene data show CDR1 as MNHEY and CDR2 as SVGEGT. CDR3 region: CASSSGPIYEQYF. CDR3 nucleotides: TGTGCCAGCAGTTCGGGCCCTATCTACGAGCAGTACTTC.

The CDR3 DNA reads as TGTGCCAGCAGTGAAGTGGGGACCTACGAGCAGTACTTC. Translated, it gives CASSEVGTYEQYF. The chain uses TRBV2 and TRBJ2-7; D is uncertain. V was shortened by 1 base and J by 2 bases, with 6 bases between the two germline ends. Germline-derived CDR1 and CDR2 are SNHLY and FYNNEI. This CDR3 region has 13 residues. The full variable domain, completed using reference TRBV2 and TRBJ2-7, is EPEVTQTPSHQVTQMGQEVILRCVPISNHLYFYWYRQILGQKVEFLVSFYNNEISEKSEIFDDQFSVERPDGSNFTLKIRSTKLEDSAMYFCASSEVGTYEQYFGPGTRLTVT.

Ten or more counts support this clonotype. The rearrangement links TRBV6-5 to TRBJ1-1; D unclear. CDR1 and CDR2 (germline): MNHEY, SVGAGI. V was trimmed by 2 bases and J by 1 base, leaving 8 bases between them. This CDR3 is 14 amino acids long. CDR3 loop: CASSYDRGNTEAFF. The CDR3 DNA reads TGTGCCAGCAGTTACGATCGGGGGAACACTGAAGCTTTCTTT.

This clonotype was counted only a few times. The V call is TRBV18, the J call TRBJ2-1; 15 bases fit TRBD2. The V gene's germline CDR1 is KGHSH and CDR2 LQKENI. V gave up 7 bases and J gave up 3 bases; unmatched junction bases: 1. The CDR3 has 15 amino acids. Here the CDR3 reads CASLGLAGGYNEQFF. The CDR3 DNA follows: TGTGCCAGCTTGGGACTAGCGGGGGGCTACAATGAGCAGTTCTTC.

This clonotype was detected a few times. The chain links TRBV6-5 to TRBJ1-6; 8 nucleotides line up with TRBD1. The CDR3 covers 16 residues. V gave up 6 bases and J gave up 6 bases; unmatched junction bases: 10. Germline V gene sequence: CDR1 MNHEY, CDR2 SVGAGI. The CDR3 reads CASRDPRTGSNSPLHF. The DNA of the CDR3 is TGTGCCAGCAGGGATCCTCGGACAGGGTCTAATTCACCCCTCCACTTT.

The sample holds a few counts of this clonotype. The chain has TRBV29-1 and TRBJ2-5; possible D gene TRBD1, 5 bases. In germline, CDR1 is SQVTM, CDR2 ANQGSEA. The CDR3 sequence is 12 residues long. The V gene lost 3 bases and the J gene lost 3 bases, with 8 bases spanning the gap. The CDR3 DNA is TGCAGCGTTGACCCCAGGGAAGAGACCCAGTACTTC. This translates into CSVDPREETQYF.

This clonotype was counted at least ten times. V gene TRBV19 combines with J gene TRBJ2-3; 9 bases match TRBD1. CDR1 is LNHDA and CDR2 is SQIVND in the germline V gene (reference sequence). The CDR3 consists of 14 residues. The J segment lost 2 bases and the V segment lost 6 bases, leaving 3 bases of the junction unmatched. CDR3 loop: CASRNRGPTDTQYF. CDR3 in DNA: TGTGCCAGTAGGAACAGGGGGCCCACAGATACGCAGTATTTT.

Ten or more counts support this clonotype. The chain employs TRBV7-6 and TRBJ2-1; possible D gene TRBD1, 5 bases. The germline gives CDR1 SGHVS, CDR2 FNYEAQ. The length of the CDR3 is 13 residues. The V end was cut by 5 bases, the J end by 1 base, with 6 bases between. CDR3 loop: CASSPGSYNEQFF. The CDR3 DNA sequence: TGTGCCAGCAGCCCAGGGTCCTACAATGAGCAGTTCTTC.

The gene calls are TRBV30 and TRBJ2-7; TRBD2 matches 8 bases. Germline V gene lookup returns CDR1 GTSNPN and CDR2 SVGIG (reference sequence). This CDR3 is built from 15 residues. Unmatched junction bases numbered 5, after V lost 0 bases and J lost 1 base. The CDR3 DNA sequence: TGTGCCTGGAGTGTAGGAGCGGGAGTATCCTACGAGCAGTACTTC. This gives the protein CAWSVGAGVSYEQYF.